This T cell receptor beta chain derives from a study of T cells after yellow fever vaccination. Study outcomes and limitations: At about 97% for CD4 and about 88% for CD8, most primary-vaccination clones showed up again after the booster. Weaker in magnitude, the secondary response showed a faster peak on day 5 versus 15.

Template switching by 5'RACE produced TCR cDNA, adding a universal primer site and UMIs. TCRdb ran MiXCR on the 5' RACE reads and lists one entry per CDR3 protein. This sample carries approximately 610,000 distinct CDR3 sequences, approximately 16% of them seen once, and the ten largest clones take roughly 17%. Comments on this clonotype: As yet, its antigen is unknown.

The V gene lost 5 bases and the J gene lost 8 bases, with 10 bases spanning the gap. The CDR3 extends over 11 amino acids. CDR1 is DFQATT, CDR2 SNEGSKA, per germline (reference sequence). This specimen consisted of PBMCs, obtained about 5 days after the first yellow fever vaccination. The source of this sequence is a man aged 18 to 35 who received the YFV17D yellow fever vaccine. J is TRBJ1-3 and V is TRBV20-1; D remains unclear. In DNA, the CDR3 is TGCAGTGCTGCGGTTAGGGACACCATATATTTT. Amino acid sequence: CSAAVRDTIYF.